Shown below are 4 T cell receptor beta chains from a single sample sequenced in a study of cytomegalovirus exposure and HLA in healthy donors. PCR was performed using 60 Vbeta and 13 Jbeta primers. The method was immunoSEQ multiplex PCR; TCRdb's version includes in-frame clones alone and lacks a portion of them. The table has about 160,000 clones, 79% seen once. The material sequenced was PBMCs. Source of these receptors: a man between 35 and 55 years old in good health and CMV-seronegative.

The chain uses TRBV5-4 and TRBJ2-7; 8 bases align to TRBD1. The CDR3 length is 14 residues. Per germline, CDR1 SGHNT and CDR2 YYREEE (reference sequence). Trimming took 4 bases from V and 4 from J; bases not matched to a gene: 7. CDR3 residues: CASSQDRVPYEQYF. CDR3 sequence (DNA): TGTGCCAGCAGCCAGGACAGGGTACCTTACGAGCAGTACTTC.

The V call is TRBV7-8, the J call TRBJ1-1; the D gene is possibly TRBD1 (6 bases). The CDR3 runs 16 residues. Germline CDR1 SGHVS, CDR2 FQNEAQ. Trimming took 2 bases from V and 1 from J, leaving 14 bases between them. The CDR3 is CASSLIQGRGNTEAFF. The CDR3 DNA is TGTGCCAGCAGCTTAATCCAGGGGAGGGGGAACACTGAAGCTTTCTTT.

This clone has only a few counts. The J gene is TRBJ2-5, the V gene TRBV11-3; 13 bases agree with TRBD2. The J segment lost 2 bases and the V segment lost 6 bases, leaving 3 bases of the junction unmatched. Germline assignment: CDR1 SGHNT and CDR2 YENEEA. This CDR3 spans 15 amino acids. The CDR3 DNA is TGTGCCAGCAGTCCGGGACTAGCGGGGCAAGAGACCCAGTACTTC. Protein: CASSPGLAGQETQYF. Looking up the rest from reference TRBV11-3 and TRBJ2-5 gives the full variable domain: EAGVVQSPRYKIIEKKQPVAFWCNPISGHNTLYWYLQNLGQGPELLIRYENEEAVDDSQLPKDRFSAERLKGVDSTLKIQPAELGDSAVYLCASSPGLAGQETQYFGPGTRLLVL.

This clone was found a few times. The chain carries TRBV28 and TRBJ1-2, with 7 bases that match TRBD1. The J segment lost 3 bases and the V segment lost 7 bases, leaving 5 bases of the junction unmatched. The germline CDR1 and CDR2 sequences are MDHEN and SYDVKM. This CDR3 comprises 13 residues. In nucleotides, the CDR3 is TGTGCCAGCAAAACCGGGACAGACTATGGCTACACCTTC. Protein: CASKTGTDYGYTF.